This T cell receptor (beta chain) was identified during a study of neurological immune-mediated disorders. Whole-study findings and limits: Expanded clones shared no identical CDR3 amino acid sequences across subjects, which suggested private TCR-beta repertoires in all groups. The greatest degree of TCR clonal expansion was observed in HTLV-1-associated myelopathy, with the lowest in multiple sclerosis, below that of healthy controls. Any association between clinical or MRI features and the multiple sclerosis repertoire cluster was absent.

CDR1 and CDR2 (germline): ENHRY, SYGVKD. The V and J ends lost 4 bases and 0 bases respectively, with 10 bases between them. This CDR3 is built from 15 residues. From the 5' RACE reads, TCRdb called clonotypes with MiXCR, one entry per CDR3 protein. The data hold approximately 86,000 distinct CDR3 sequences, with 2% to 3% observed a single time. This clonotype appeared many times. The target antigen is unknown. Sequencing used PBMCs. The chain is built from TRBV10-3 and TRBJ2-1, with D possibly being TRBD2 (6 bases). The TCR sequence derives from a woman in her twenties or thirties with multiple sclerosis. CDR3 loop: CAISGSGPSYNEQFF. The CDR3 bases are TGTGCCATCAGTGGAAGCGGGCCCTCCTACAATGAGCAGTTCTTC.